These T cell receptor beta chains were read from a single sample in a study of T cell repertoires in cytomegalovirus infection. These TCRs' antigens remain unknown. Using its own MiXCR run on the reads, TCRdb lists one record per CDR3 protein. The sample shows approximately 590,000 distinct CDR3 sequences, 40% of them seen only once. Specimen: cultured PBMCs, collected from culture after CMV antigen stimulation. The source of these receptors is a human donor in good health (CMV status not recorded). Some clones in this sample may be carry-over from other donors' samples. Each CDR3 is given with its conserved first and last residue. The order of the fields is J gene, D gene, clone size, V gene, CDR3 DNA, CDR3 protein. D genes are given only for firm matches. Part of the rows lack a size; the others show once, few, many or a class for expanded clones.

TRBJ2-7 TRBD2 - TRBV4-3 TGCGCCAGCAGCCAACAATGGACAGTGGGGGTAGTAGCGGGAGTTGGGTACGAGCAGTACTTC CASSQQWTVGVVAGVGYEQYF
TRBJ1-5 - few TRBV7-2 TGTGCCAGCAGCTTAATGATTAGCTATCAGCCCCAGCATTTT CASSLMISYQPQHF
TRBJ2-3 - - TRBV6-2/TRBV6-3 TGTGCCAGCAGTTACCCCATCGGACAGAGAAGCACAGATACGCAGTATTTT CASSYPIGQRSTDTQYF
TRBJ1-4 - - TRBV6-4 TGTGCCAGCAGGGGAAAACAGGGTTCTTCGTTTCGAAAAACCGGAAAACTGTTTTTT CASRGKQGSSFRKTGKLFF
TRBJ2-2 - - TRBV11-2 TGTGCCAGCAGCCCGACGCGAGGGACCGGGGAGCTGTTTTTT CASSPTRGTGELFF
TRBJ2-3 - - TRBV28 TGTGCCAGCAGTCCCGCTGGAAGCGGGAGCACAGATACGCAGTATTTT CASSPAGSGSTDTQYF
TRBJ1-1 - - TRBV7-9 TGTGCCAGCAGCGGCCCAATGAGCACTGAAGCTTTCTTT CASSGPMSTEAFF
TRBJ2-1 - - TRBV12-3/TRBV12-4 TGTGCCAGCAGTTTCCCCCAAGCCGGTTCCTACAATGAGCAGTTCTTC CASSFPQAGSYNEQFF
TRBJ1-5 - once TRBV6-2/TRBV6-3 TGTGCCAGCGGTAGACAGGACCCGGGCAATCAGCCCCAGCATTTT CASGRQDPGNQPQHF
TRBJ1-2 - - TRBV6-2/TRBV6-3 TGTGCCAGCACCATAAGCGGGACGAACTATGGCTACACCTTC CASTISGTNYGYTF
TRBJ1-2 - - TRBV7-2 TGTGCCAGCAGCTTAGAGATGGGCGAAAGGTCTGGCTACACCTTC CASSLEMGERSGYTF
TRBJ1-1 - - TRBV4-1 TGCGCCAGCAGCCAGAAGGGGTCGAACACTGAAGCTTTCTTT CASSQKGSNTEAFF
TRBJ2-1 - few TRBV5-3 TGTGCCAGCAGCTTGAGGGGGTCCTTCCGCAATGAGCAGTTCTTC CASSLRGSFRNEQFF
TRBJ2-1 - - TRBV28 TGTGCCAGCAGTTTCGTCTGGGAGCAGTTCTTC CASSFVWEQFF
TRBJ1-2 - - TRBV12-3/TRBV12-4 TGTGCCAGCAGCTACGGGCCTTACACATATGGCTACACCTTC CASSYGPYTYGYTF
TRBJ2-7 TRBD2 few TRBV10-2 TGCGCCAGTAAAAGACCGGGGGAGGGGTACGAGCAGTACTTC CASKRPGEGYEQYF
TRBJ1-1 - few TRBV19 TGTGCCAGTACCCCGACAGGTGATAAAGCTTTCTTT CASTPTGDKAFF
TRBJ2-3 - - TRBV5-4 TGTGCCAGCAGCTTGGCTCCGGGGACCGGAACAGATACGCAGTATTTT CASSLAPGTGTDTQYF
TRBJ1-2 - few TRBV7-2 TGTGCCAGCAGCTTAGCGCAGGGAGGGTATGGCTACACCTTC CASSLAQGGYGYTF
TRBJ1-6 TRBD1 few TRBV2 TGTGCCAGCACCGAGGGGGCATCACCCCTCCACTTT CASTEGASPLHF
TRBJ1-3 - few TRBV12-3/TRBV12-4 TGTGCCAGCACCGATTTCACGGACCGGGGCGGGGGAAACACCATATATTTT CASTDFTDRGGGNTIYF
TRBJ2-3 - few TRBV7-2 TGTGCCAGCAGCTCGGACAGTCAAGCTCTCACAGATACGCAGTATTTT CASSSDSQALTDTQYF
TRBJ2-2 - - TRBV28 TGTGCCAGCAGCCTCGGGGATACGAACACCGGGGAGCTGTTTTTT CASSLGDTNTGELFF
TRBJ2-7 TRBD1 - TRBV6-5 TGTGCCAGCGGCGGACCTCCGACAGGGGGCTACGAGCAGTACTTC CASGGPPTGGYEQYF
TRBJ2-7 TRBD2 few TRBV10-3 TGTGCCATCTCCCGGGAGGGCGGGACCTACGAGCAGTACTTC CAISREGGTYEQYF
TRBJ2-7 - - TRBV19 TGTGCCACCCGGGGCCGATACGAGCAGTACTTC CATRGRYEQYF
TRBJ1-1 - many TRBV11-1 TGTGCCAGCAGCTTCGACGGCGGGGGCTTGGCGGAAGCTTTCTTT CASSFDGGGLAEAFF
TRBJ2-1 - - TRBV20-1 TGCAGTGCTAGAATTACGGCACTAGCAGCTTACAATGAGCAGTTCTTC CSARITALAAYNEQFF
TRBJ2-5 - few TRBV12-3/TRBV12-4 TGTGCCAGCACCCTCCTTGGTCTTGTGGAGACCCAGTACTTC CASTLLGLVETQYF
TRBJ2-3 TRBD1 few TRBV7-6 TGTGCCAGCAGCAATCGGGACAGGGCTAGCACAGATACGCAGTATTTT CASSNRDRASTDTQYF
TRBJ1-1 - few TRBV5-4 TGTGCCAGCAGGAGTACAGAGATGAACACTGAAGCTTTCTTT CASRSTEMNTEAFF
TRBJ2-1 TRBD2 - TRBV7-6 TGTGCCAGCAGCTCCCTTCGGACTAGCGGGCCTTACAATGAGCAGTTCTTC CASSSLRTSGPYNEQFF
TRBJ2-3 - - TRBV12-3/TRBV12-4 TGTGCCATTTCGGCGGGGAGCACAGATACGCAGTATTTT CAISAGSTDTQYF
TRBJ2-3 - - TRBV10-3 TGTGCCATCAGTGAGTCAACGGAAGTTCACACAGATACGCAGTATTTT CAISESTEVHTDTQYF
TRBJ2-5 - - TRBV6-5 TGTGCCAGCAGTTACTCGATGGTGGGACGGCCGAAAGAGACCCAGTACTTC CASSYSMVGRPKETQYF
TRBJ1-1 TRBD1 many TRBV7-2 TGTGCCAGCAGCTTGCAGGGGGCGCGTAACACTGAAGCTTTCTTT CASSLQGARNTEAFF
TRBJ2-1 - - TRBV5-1 TGCGCCAGCAGCACCGGCGCCAGACCCCCCAATGAGCAGTTCTTC CASSTGARPPNEQFF
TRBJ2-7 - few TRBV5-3 TGTGCCAGCAGCTTGGGAGGGGGCGCGTTTTACGAGCAGTACTTC CASSLGGGAFYEQYF
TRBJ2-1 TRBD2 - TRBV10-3 TGTGCCATCAGGGGGACTAGCGGGAGGGCCGGTGAGCAGTTCTTC CAIRGTSGRAGEQFF
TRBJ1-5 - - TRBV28 TGTGCCAGCACCCCTGGGGCGAGGAAGCCCCAGCATTTT CASTPGARKPQHF
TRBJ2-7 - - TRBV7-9 TGTGCCACCGGCGCCCTGGGGGCCACTACGCACCTTCCCTACGAGCAGTACTTC CATGALGATTHLPYEQYF
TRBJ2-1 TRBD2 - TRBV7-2 TGTGCCAGCAGCTCCCAGACCCCGGGACTAGCGGGAGAGCAGTTCTTC CASSSQTPGLAGEQFF
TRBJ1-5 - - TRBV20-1 TGCAGTGCTAGTTTCGGTCCGATTAGCAATCAGCCCCAGCATTTT CSASFGPISNQPQHF
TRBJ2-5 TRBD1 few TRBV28 TGTGCCAGCCTAGGGGGACAGGGATATCAAGAGACCCAGTACTTC CASLGGQGYQETQYF
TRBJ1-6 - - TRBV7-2 TGTGCCAGCAGCACCCAGGGTAATTCACCCCTCCACTTT CASSTQGNSPLHF
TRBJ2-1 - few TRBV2 TGTGCCAGCAGTGTGCGAGAATACAATGAGCAGTTCTTC CASSVREYNEQFF
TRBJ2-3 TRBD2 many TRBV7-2 TGTGCCAGCAGCCACCAGCGGGGGGGCACAGATACGCAGTATTTT CASSHQRGGTDTQYF
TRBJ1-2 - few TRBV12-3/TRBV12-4 TGTGCCAGCAGTCCTCCCCAGGGGCGGCGAAGTGGCTACACCTTC CASSPPQGRRSGYTF
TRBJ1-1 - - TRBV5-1 TGCGCCAGCAGCTTGGATTCGGCGAACACTGAAGCTTTCTTT CASSLDSANTEAFF
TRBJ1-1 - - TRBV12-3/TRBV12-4 TGTGCCAGCAGCCGACGGACAGAACGCACTGAAGCTTTCTTT CASSRRTERTEAFF
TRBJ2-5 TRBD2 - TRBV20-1 TGCAGTGCACCCGGACTAGCGGGGGCCCAAGAGACCCAGTACTTC CSAPGLAGAQETQYF
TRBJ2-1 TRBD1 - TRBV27 TGTGCCAGCAGGGAGGTGGCGACAGGGAACAATGAGCAGTTCTTC CASREVATGNNEQFF
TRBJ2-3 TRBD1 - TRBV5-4 TGTGCCAGCAGCCCATACCTACAGGGGGCAGATACGCAGTATTTT CASSPYLQGADTQYF